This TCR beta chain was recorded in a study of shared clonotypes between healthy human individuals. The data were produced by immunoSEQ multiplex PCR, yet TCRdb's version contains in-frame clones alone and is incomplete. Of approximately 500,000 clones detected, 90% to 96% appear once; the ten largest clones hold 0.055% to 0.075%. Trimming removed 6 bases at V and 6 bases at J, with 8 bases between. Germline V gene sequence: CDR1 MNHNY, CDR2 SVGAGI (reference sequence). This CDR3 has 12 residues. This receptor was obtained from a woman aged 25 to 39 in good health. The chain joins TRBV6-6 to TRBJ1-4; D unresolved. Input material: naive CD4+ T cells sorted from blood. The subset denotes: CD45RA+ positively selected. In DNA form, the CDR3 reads TGTGCCAGCAGGGGAAGGCATGAAAAACTGTTTTTT. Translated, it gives CASRGRHEKLFF.